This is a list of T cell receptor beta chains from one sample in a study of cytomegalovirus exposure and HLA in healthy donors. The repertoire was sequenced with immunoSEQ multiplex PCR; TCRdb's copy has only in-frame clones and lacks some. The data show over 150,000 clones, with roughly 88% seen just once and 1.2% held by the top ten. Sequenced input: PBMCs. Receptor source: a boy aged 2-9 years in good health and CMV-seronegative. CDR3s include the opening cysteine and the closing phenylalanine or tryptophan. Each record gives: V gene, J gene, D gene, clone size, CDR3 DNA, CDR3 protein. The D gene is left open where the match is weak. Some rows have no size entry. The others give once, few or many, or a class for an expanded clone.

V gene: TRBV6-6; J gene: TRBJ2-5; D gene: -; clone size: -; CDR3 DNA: TGTGCCAGCAGTTACTCCTGGCCGGAGACCCAGTACTTC; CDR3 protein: CASSYSWPETQYF
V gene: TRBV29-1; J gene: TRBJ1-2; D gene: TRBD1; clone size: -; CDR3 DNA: TGCAGCGTTGACCCGACAGGGGAAGGCTACACCTTC; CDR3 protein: CSVDPTGEGYTF
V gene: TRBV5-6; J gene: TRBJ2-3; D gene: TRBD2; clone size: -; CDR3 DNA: TGTGCCAGCAGCTCCATGAGTAGCGGGGGACTCACAGATACGCAGTATTTT; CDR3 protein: CASSSMSSGGLTDTQYF
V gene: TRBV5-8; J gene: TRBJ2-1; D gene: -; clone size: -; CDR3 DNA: TGTGCCAGCAGCCTCGATAGCAGCTCCTACAATGAGCAGTTCTTC; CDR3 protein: CASSLDSSSYNEQFF
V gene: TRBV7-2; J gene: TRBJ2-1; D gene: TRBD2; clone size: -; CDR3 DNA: TGTGCCAGCAGCTTACTAGCGGGGCCTTACAATGAGCAGTTCTTC; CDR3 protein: CASSLLAGPYNEQFF
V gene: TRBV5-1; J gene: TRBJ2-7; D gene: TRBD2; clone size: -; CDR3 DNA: TGCGCCAGCAGCTTGGCCGGGACTAGCGGGAGGGCCCTCTCCTACGAGCAGTACTTC; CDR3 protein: CASSLAGTSGRALSYEQYF
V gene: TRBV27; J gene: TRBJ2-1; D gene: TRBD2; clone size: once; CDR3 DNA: TGTGCCACCGGGACTAGCAGTTACAGTGAGCAGTTCTTC; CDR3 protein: CATGTSSYSEQFF
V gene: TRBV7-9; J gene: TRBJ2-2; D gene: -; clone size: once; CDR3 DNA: TGTGCCAGCAGCTTACCGGACACCGGGGAGCTGTTTTTT; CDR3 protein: CASSLPDTGELFF
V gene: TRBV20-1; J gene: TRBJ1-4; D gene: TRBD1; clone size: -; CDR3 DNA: TGCAGTGCTAGATTAGGACAGGCGATTTTTTTT; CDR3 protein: CSARLGQAIFF
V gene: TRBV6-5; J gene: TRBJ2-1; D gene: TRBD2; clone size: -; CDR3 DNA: TGTGCCAGCAAACGGACTAGCGGACCCTACAATGAGCAGTTCTTC; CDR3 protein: CASKRTSGPYNEQFF
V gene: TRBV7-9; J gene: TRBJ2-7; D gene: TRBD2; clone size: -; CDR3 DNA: TGTTCCAGCAGCCCTCTCCGCCCGGGACTAGACCACGAGCAGTACTTC; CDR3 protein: CSSSPLRPGLDHEQYF
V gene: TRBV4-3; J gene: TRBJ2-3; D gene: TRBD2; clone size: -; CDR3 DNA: TGCGCCAGCAGCCAGGCTACTAGCGGACGCACAGATACGCAGTATTTT; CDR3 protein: CASSQATSGRTDTQYF
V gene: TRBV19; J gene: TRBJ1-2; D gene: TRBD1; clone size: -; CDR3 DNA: TGTGCCAGTAGTACCGCAGGGACAGGGAACTATGGCTACACCTTC; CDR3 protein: CASSTAGTGNYGYTF
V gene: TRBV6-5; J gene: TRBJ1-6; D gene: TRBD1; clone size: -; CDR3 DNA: TGTGCCAGCAGTTACGGGGGGACAGTTGATTCACCCCTCCACTTT; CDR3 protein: CASSYGGTVDSPLHF
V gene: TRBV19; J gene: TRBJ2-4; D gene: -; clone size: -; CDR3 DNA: TGTGCAACTAGACCCTCGCCGATCCCTCACATTCAGTACTTC; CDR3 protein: CATRPSPIPHIQYF
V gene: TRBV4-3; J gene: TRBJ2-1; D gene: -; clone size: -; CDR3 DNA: TGCGCCAGCAGCCAAGATGCCCCCGGGAGCTCCTACAATGAGCAGTTCTTC; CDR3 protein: CASSQDAPGSSYNEQFF
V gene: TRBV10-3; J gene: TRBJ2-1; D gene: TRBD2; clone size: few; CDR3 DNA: TGTGCCATCAGTGAGCCCCGGGGGGGATCCCAGGGTGAGCAGTTCTTC; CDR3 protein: CAISEPRGGSQGEQFF
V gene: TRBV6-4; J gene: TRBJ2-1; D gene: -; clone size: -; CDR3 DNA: TGTGCCAGCAGTATGACGCGCCACGGGGAGCAGTTCTTC; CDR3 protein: CASSMTRHGEQFF
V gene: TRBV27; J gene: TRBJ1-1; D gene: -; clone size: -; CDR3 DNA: TGTGCCAGCAGTTTATTAGGGGGGAACACTGAAGCTTTCTTT; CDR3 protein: CASSLLGGNTEAFF
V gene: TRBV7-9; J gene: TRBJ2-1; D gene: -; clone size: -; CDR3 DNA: TGTGCCAGCAGCTTAGCGGAGAGTGGTGAGCAGTTCTTC; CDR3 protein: CASSLAESGEQFF
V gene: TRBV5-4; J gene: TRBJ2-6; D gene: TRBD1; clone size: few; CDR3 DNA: TGTGCCAGCAGCACCGAGGACAGGCTTGGGGCCAACGTCCTGACTTTC; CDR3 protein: CASSTEDRLGANVLTF
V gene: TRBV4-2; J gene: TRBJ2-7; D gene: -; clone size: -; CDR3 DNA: TGTGCCAGCAGCCAAGTGGGGGGATCCTACGAGCAGTACTTC; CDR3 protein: CASSQVGGSYEQYF
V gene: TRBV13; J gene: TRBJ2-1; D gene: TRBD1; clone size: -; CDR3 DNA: TGTGCCAGCAGCTTACGTGTACTACTGACAGGGGGCGATGAGCAGTTCTTC; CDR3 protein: CASSLRVLLTGGDEQFF
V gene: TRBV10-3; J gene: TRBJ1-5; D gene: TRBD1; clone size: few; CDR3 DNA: TGTGCCATCAGTGAGTCGGGGACAGGGGGCAATCAGCCCCAGCATTTT; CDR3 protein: CAISESGTGGNQPQHF
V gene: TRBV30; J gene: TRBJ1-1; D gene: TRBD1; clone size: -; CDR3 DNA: TGTGCCTGGAGTGCCCACAGCGACCGGGACAGGGTAGGCGAAGCTTTCTTT; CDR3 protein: CAWSAHSDRDRVGEAFF
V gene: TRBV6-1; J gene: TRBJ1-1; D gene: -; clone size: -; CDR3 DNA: TGTGCCAGCAGTCCGGGGGGTTGGAACACTGAAGCTTTCTTT; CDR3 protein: CASSPGGWNTEAFF
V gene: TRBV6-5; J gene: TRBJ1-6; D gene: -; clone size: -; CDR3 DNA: TGTGCCAGCAGTTACGTGCAGGGCCCGGTTAATTCACCCCTCCACTTT; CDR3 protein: CASSYVQGPVNSPLHF
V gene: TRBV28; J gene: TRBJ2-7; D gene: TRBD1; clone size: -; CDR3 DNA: TGTGCCAGCAGTGCCGGGACAGGGGTCTACGAGCAGTACTTC; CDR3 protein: CASSAGTGVYEQYF
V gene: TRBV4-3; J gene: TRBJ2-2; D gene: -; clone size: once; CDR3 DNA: TGCGCCAGCAGCCAAGATGCGGGGAGCGGCGGGGAGCTGTTTTTT; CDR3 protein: CASSQDAGSGGELFF
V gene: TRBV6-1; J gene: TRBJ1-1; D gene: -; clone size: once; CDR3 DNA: TGTGCCAGAGAGTCAGCTTTCTTT; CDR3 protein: CARESAFF
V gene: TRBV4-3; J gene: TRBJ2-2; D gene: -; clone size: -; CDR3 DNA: TGCGCCAGCAGCCGAGGGCTAGTCGCCGGGGAGCTGTTTTTT; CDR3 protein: CASSRGLVAGELFF
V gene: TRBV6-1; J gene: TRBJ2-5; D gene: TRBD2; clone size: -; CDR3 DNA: TGTGCCAGCAGTGAAAAGCTAGCGGGGGGAGAAGAGACCCAGTACTTC; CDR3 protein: CASSEKLAGGEETQYF
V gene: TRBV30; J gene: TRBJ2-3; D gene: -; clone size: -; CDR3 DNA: TGTGCCTGGACCAAGACTAGCACAGATACGCAGTATTTT; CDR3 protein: CAWTKTSTDTQYF
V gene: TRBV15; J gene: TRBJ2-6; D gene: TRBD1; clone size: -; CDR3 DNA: TGTGCCACCAGCGCGACAGGGCTCGCTGGGGCCAACGTCCTGACTTTC; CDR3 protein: CATSATGLAGANVLTF
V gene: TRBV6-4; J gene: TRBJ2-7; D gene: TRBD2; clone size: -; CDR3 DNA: TGTGCCAGCAGCGGGACTAGCGCTTACGAGCAGTACTTC; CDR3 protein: CASSGTSAYEQYF
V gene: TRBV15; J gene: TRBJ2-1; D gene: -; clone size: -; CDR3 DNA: TGTGCCACCAGCCCCAACCTAAATGAGCAGTTCTTC; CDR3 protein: CATSPNLNEQFF
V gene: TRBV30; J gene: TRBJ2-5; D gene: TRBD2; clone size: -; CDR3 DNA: TGTGCCTGGAGTGTAGTTGCGGGAGCCGGAGAGACCCAGTACTTC; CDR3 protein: CAWSVVAGAGETQYF
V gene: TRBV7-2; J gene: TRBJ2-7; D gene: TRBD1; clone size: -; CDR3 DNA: TGTGCCAGCAGTTACGACAGGGACTACGAGCAGTACTTC; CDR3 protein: CASSYDRDYEQYF
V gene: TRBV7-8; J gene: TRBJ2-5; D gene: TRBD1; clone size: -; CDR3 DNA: TGTGCCAGCAGCCCAGACAGGGTTGAGACCCAGTACTTC; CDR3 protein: CASSPDRVETQYF
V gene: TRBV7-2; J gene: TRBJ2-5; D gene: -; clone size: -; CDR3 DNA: TGTGCCAGCAGCGGATCGGGGGTCGGGGAGACCCAGTACTTC; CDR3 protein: CASSGSGVGETQYF
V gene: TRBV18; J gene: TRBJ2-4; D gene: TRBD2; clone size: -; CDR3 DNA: TGTGCCAGCTCACCAGGGACTAGCGGGGGGGCCGGGAACATTCAGTACTTC; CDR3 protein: CASSPGTSGGAGNIQYF
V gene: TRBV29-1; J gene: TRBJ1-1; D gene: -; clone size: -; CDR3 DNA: TGCAGCGTTGAAGTCCGTGACGGGGGAGAGGACACTGAAGCTTTCTTT; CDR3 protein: CSVEVRDGGEDTEAFF
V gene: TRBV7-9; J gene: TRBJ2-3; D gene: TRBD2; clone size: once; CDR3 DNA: TGTGCCAGCAGCGTATATAGCGGGAGCGTCGCAGATACGCAGTATTTT; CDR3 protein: CASSVYSGSVADTQYF
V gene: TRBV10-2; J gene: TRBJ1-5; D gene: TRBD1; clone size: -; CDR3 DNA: TGCGCCGCTGGTGAAGGGACAGGGACTCAGCCCCAGCATTTT; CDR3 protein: CAAGEGTGTQPQHF
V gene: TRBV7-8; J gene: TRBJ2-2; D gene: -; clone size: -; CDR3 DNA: TGTGCCAGCAGTTGGAGGGGTGAGGATCACACCGGGGAGCTGTTTTTT; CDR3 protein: CASSWRGEDHTGELFF
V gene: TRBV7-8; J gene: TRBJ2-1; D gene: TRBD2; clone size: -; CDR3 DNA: TGTGCCAGCAGCCTCCCCGGGACTAGCGTTTACAATGAGCAGTTCTTC; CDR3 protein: CASSLPGTSVYNEQFF
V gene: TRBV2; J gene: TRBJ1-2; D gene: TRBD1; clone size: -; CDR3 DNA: TGTGCCAGCAGTGAACAGGGGGAGGACGGCTACACCTTC; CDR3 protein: CASSEQGEDGYTF
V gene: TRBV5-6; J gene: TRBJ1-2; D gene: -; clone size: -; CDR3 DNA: TGTGCCAGCAGCTTCTCCGACAGATCTAACTATGGCTACACCTTC; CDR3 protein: CASSFSDRSNYGYTF